This T cell receptor beta chain is from a study of identical twins. A few counts support this clonotype. A junction end diverges from the germline sequence, so it may reflect a read error. The germline CDR1 and CDR2 sequences are DFQATT and SNEGSKA (reference sequence). The CDR3 consists of 14 residues. TCRdb re-derived calls from the 5' RACE reads in MiXCR, one entry per CDR3 protein. The sample shows about 260,000 distinct CDR3 sequences, approximately 7% of them seen only once. This same sample was also taken into another study, of yellow fever vaccine responses in identical twins.

The TCR comes from a young woman in good health. The material sequenced was memory (CD45RO+) T cells sorted from blood. V gene TRBV20-1 combines with J gene TRBJ1-1, with a weak D call TRBD1 (5 bases). In nucleotides, the CDR3 is TGCAGTGCTAAGGACGGGGACCGGGCGACTGGAGCTTTCTTT. It is translated as CSAKDGDRATGAFF.